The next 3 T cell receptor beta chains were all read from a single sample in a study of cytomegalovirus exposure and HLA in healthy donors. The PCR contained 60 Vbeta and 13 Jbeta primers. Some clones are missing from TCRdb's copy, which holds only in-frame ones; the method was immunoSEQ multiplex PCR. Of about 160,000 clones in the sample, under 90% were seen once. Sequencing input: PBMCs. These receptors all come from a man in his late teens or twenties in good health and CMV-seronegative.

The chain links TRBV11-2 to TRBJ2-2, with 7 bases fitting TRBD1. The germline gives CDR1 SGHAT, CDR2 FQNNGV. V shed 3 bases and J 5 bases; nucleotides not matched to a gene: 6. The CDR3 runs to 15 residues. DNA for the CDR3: TGTGCCAGCAGCTTCCGACAGGGTTGGACCGGGGAGCTGTTTTTT. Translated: CASSFRQGWTGELFF.

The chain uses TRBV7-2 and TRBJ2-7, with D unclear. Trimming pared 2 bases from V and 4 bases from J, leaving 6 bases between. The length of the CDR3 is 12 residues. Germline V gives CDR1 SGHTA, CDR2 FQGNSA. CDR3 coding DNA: TGTGCCAGCAGCTTACGTCGGTACGAGCAGTACTTC. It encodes CASSLRRYEQYF.

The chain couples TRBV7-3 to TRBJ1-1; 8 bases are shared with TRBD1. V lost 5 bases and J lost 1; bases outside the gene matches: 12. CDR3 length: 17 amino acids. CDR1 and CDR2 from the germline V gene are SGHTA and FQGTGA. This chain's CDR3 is CASSRFELGQGNTEAFF. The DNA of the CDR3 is TGTGCCAGCAGCCGGTTTGAGCTTGGACAGGGGAACACTGAAGCTTTCTTT.